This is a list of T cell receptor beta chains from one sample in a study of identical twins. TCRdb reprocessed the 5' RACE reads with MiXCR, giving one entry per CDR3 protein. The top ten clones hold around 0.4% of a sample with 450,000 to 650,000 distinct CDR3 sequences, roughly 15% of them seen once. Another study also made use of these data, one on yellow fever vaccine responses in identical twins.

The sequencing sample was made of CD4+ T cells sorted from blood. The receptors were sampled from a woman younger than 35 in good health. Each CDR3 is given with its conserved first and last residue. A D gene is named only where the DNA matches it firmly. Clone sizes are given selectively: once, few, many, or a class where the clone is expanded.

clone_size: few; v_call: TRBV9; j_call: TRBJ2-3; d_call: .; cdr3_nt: TGTGCCAGCAGCGTAGAGCAAGTCACAGATACGCAGTATTTT; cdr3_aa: CASSVEQVTDTQYF
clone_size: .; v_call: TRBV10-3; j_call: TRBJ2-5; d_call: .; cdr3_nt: TGTGCCATCAGTGCGGGGGGCGGGACCCAGTACTTC; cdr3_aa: CAISAGGGTQYF
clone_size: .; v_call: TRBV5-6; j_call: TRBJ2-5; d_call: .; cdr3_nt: TGTGCCAGCAGCTTGGTTCCGGGGAAGGAGACCCAGTACTTC; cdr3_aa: CASSLVPGKETQYF
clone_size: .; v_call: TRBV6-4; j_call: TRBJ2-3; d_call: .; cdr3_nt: TGTGCCAGCAGTGACACCCCGGTTGGCACAGATACGCAGTATTTT; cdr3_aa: CASSDTPVGTDTQYF
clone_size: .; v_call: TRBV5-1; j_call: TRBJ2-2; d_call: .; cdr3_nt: TGCGCCAGCAGCTTGGTTCCCAGTAGTCAGGACACCGGGGAGCTGTTTTTT; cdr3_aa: CASSLVPSSQDTGELFF
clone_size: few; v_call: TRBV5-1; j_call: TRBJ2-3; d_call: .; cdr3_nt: TGCGCCAGCTTGGACAGTGACGATACGCAGTATTTT; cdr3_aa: CASLDSDDTQYF
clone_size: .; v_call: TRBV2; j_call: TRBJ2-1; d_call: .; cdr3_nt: TGTGCCAGCTTTGTCGGGGGAAACTACAATGAGCAGTTCTTC; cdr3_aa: CASFVGGNYNEQFF
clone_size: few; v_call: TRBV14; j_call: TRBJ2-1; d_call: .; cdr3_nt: TGTGCCAGCAGCCAAACCTCCCGGGTCGATGAGCAGTTCTTC; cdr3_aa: CASSQTSRVDEQFF
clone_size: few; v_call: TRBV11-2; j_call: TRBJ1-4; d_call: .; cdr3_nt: TGTGCCAGCAGCGTCGACAGGCTTTTGGGAAAACTGTTTTTT; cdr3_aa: CASSVDRLLGKLFF
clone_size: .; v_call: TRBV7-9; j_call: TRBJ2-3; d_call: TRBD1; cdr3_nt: TGTGCCAGCAGCAAGGGACAGGGCAGGGGCACAGATACGCAGTATTTT; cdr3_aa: CASSKGQGRGTDTQYF
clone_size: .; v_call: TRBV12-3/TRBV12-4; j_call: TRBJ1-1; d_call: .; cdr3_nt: TGTGCCAGCACTCAGAGAGAGAACACTGAAGCTTTCTTT; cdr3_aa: CASTQRENTEAFF
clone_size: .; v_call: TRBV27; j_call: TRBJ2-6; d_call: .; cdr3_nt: TGTGCCAGCTCTGTTTCAAGGAACGTAGCAGGGGCCAACGTCCTGACTTTC; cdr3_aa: CASSVSRNVAGANVLTF
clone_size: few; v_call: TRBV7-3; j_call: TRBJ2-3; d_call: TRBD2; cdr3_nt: TGTGCCAGCAGCTTTGACGGGACTAGCGGTTATACGCAGTATTTT; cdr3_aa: CASSFDGTSGYTQYF
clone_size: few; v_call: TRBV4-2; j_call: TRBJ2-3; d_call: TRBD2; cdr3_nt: TGTGCCAGCAGCCAAGGGGGCATCGCGGGGGACACAGATACGCAGTATTTT; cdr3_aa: CASSQGGIAGDTDTQYF
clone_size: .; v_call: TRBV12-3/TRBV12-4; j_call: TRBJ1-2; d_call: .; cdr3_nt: TGTGCCAGCAGTACACAGGTCTTATCCGGGTATGGCTACACCTTC; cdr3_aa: CASSTQVLSGYGYTF
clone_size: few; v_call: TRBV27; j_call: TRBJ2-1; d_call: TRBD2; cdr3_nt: TGTGCCAGCAGTATAAGACTAGCGGGAGGGCCAGAGCAGTTCTTC; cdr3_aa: CASSIRLAGGPEQFF
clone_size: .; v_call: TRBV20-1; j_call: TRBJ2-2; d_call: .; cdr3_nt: TGCAGTGCTAGAGCAGCGATCGCTAACACCGGGGAGCTGTTTTTT; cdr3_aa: CSARAAIANTGELFF
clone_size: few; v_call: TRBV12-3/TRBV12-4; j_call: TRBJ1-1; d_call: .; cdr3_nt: TGTGCCAGCACCCTACAGGGAGTGAACACTGAAGCTTTCTTT; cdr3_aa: CASTLQGVNTEAFF
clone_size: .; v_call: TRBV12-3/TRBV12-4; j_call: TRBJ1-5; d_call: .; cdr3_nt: TGTGCCAGCGGTTTAGGTAATCAGCCCCAGCATTTT; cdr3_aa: CASGLGNQPQHF
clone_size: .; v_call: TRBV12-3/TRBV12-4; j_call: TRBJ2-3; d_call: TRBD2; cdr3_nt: TGTGCCAGCAGTTCGACGGCTAGCGGGGGGTCCACAGATACGCAGTATTTT; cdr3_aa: CASSSTASGGSTDTQYF
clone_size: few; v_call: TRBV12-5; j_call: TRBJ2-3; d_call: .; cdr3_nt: TGTGCTAGTGGTTCGTTCCTTAGTAAGAAGCCAGATACGCAGTATTTT; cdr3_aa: CASGSFLSKKPDTQYF
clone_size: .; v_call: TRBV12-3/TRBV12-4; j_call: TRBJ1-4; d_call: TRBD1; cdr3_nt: TGTGCCAGCAGTTTTGGGACAGAGGCAACTAATGAAAAACTGTTTTTT; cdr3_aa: CASSFGTEATNEKLFF
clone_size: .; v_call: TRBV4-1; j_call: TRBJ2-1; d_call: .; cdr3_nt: TGCGCCAGCAGCCGGGGGGGGGCCGGTAATGAGCAGTTCTTC; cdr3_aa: CASSRGGAGNEQFF
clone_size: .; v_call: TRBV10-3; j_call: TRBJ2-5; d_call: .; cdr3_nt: TGTGCCATCAGTACCGCGATCGGGGAGACCCAGTACTTC; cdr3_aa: CAISTAIGETQYF
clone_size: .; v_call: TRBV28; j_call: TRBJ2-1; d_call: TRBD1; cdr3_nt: TGTGCCAGCAGAAGGAGACAGGGAAGCTACAATGAGCAGTTCTTC; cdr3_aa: CASRRRQGSYNEQFF
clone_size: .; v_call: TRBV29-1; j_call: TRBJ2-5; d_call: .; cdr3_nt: TGCAGCGTTGTTCTGGTGAGGAGGGGAGAGACCCAGTACTTC; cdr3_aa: CSVVLVRRGETQYF
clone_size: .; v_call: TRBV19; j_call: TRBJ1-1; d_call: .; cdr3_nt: TGTGCCAGTAGTACCCGGACAAGATCCGGGGCTTTCTTT; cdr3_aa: CASSTRTRSGAFF
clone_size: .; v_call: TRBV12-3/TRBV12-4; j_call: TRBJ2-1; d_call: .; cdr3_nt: TGTGCCAGCAGTTTAGTTACAGGGAAGTTCTTC; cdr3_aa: CASSLVTGKFF
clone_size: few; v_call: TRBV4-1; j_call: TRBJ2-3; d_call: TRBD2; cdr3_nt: TGCGCCAGCAGCACTGGGACTAGCGGCCTAAGCACAGATACGCAGTATTTT; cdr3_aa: CASSTGTSGLSTDTQYF
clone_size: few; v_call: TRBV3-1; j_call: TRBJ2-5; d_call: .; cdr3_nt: TGTGCCAGCAGCCAAGGAGGAAGGTCGAGGGAGACCCAGTACTTC; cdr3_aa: CASSQGGRSRETQYF
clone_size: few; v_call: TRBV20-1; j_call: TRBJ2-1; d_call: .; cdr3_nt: TGCAGTGCTACTAAGGCTAGCTCCTACAATGAGCAGTTCTTC; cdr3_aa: CSATKASSYNEQFF
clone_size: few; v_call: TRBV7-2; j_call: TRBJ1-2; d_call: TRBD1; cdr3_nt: TGTGCCAGCAGCACCTGGACAGGGCTCTATGGCTACACCTTC; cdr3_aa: CASSTWTGLYGYTF